This note documents a single T cell receptor (beta chain) sequence. The data originate from a study of blood T cell repertoires in COVID-19. Study-wide background: COVID-19 samples from acute and convalescent phases originated in the United States, Italy and Spain. PBMCs, B-cell-depleted T cells, or T cells provided the cDNA or gDNA that made up the material.

The V end was cut by 2 bases, the J end by 7 bases, with 12 bases between. The germline V gene encodes CDR1 GTSNPN and CDR2 SVGIG (reference sequence). This CDR3 contains 13 residues. In the study's own analysis: Estimation of nucleated cell counts relied on the amplification of reference gene primers. Sequencing used immunoSEQ multiplex PCR; TCRdb keeps in-frame clones, though not all of them. V and J calls plus clone size are reproduced from that table; the DNA served to infer D and trimming. The sample has under 200,000 clones; just under 80% are singletons. The TCR originated in a man between 65 and 85 years old with active or convalescent COVID-19. Specimen: peripheral blood. The chain joins TRBV30 to TRBJ1-5; tentative D call: TRBD1 (5 bases). As DNA, the CDR3 is TGTGCCTGGAGTTCAGGGTTGGAACAGCCCCAGCATTTT. Protein product: CAWSSGLEQPQHF.